These 29 T cell receptor beta chains came from one sample sequenced in a study of blood T cell repertoires in COVID-19. TCRdb's table, derived via immunoSEQ multiplex PCR, lists solely in-frame clones and lacks some. The top ten hold 6.5% to 7% of the sample, which has approximately 360,000 clones, around 91% seen once. Sequences were obtained from peripheral blood. The source of these receptors is a man aged 18 to 29 with active or convalescent COVID-19.

The chain is built from TRBV11-2 and TRBJ2-7, with 8 nucleotides matching TRBD2. The trim removed 3 bases at V and 2 bases at J, leaving 9 bases unmatched. From germline, CDR1 is SGHAT and CDR2 FQNNGV. The CDR3 loop spans 16 amino acids. CDR3 sequence reads: CASSFIAGWGTYEQYF. CDR3 in DNA: TGTGCCAGCAGCTTTATAGCGGGGTGGGGAACCTACGAGCAGTACTTC.

This clone appeared a few times. This chain links TRBV19 with TRBJ1-5, with a tentative D call TRBD1 (5 bases). Trimming shortened V by 3 bases and J by 3 bases, and 15 bases separated the two germline ends. Germline V gene lookup returns CDR1 LNHDA and CDR2 SQIVND (reference sequence). The CDR3 covers 16 residues. The CDR3 here is CASSMIPGRVNQPQHF. The CDR3 coding sequence is TGTGCCAGTAGTATGATCCCCGGCAGGGTCAATCAGCCCCAGCATTTT. Supplemented by reference TRBV19 and TRBJ1-5, the full variable domain reads DGGITQSPKYLFRKEGQNVTLSCEQNLNHDAMYWYRQDPGQGLRLIYYSQIVNDFQKGDIAEGYSVSREKKESFPLTVTSAQKNPTAFYLCASSMIPGRVNQPQHFGDGTRLSIL.

The V gene is TRBV14, the J gene TRBJ2-1; D unclear. CDR1 SGHDN and CDR2 FVKESK come from the germline V gene. The V end was cut by 4 bases, the J end by 10 bases, with 8 bases between. The CDR3 is made up of 11 amino acids. The CDR3 region is CASSPGWEQFF. As DNA, the CDR3 is TGTGCCAGCAGCCCCGGGTGGGAGCAGTTCTTC. Full variable domain (rest looked up from reference TRBV14 and TRBJ2-1): EAGVTQFPSHSVIEKGQTVTLRCDPISGHDNLYWYRRVMGKEIKFLLHFVKESKQDESGMPNNRFLAERTGGTYSTLKVQPAELEDSGVYFCASSPGWEQFFGPGTRLTVL.

The chain recombines TRBV18 with TRBJ1-6; D remains unclear. CDR1 KGHSH and CDR2 LQKENI come from the germline V gene. With 3 bases removed from V and 3 bases from J, the gap between germline ends came to 9 bases. CDR3 size: 15 residues. CDR3 region: CASSPQAVYNSPLHF. DNA for the CDR3: TGTGCCAGCTCACCGCAAGCGGTCTATAATTCACCCCTCCACTTT.

This sequence joins TRBV19 and TRBJ2-4; TRBD1 matches 7 bases. The V and J ends lost 0 bases and 0 bases, in that order; junction bases with no gene match: 8. The CDR3 covers 18 residues. CDR1 and CDR2 from the germline V gene are LNHDA and SQIVND (reference sequence). The CDR3 region has the DNA TGTGCCAGTAGTATAGATCTTTCAGGGGGAGTAGCCAAAAACATTCAGTACTTC. It codes for CASSIDLSGGVAKNIQYF.

This sequence joins TRBV25-1 and TRBJ2-3, with 8 bases that match TRBD2. Losses at the gene ends were 3 bases for V and 0 bases for J; bases not matched to a gene: 2. The germline gives CDR1 MGHDK, CDR2 SYGVNS. The CDR3 runs 15 residues. CDR3 region: CASSDSGGSTDTQYF. The CDR3 DNA is TGTGCCAGCAGTGACTCGGGGGGGAGCACAGATACGCAGTATTTT.

The J gene is TRBJ2-7, the V gene TRBV27, with 8 bases fitting TRBD1. Germline V gene lookup returns CDR1 MNHEY and CDR2 SMNVEV (reference sequence). The trim removed 3 bases at V and 0 bases at J, leaving 4 bases unmatched. The CDR3 is made up of 15 amino acids. The CDR3 nucleotides read TGTGCCAGCAGTTTGGGACAGGTCAACTCCTACGAGCAGTACTTC. Residues: CASSLGQVNSYEQYF.

This rearrangement joins TRBV19 to TRBJ1-2, with D tentatively TRBD1 (6 bases). This CDR3 spans 14 amino acids. Trimming stripped 2 bases from V and 2 bases from J, with 9 bases between. Germline CDR1 reads LNHDA; CDR2 reads SQIVND (reference sequence). The CDR3 is CASSISGVNYGYTF. Written as DNA, the CDR3 is TGTGCCAGTAGTATATCAGGGGTAAACTATGGCTACACCTTC.

The V and J genes are TRBV2 and TRBJ1-1; 7 bases map to TRBD1. The CDR3 has 12 amino acids. Germline V gives CDR1 SNHLY, CDR2 FYNNEI. The V gene end was trimmed by 7 bases and the J gene end by 4 bases; junction bases not matched to a gene: 3. CDR3 residues: CASTPGGTEAFF. In nucleotides, the CDR3 is TGTGCCAGCACCCCAGGGGGCACTGAAGCTTTCTTT.

The rearrangement joins TRBV13 to TRBJ1-2, with TRBD1 as a possible D gene (5 bases). Trimming shortened V by 5 bases and J by 8 bases, and 12 bases separated the two germline ends. CDR3 size: 12 residues. Germline CDR1 is PRHDT and CDR2 is FYEKMQ (reference sequence). CDR3 amino acids: CASSGGTVGYTF. CDR3 in DNA: TGTGCCAGCAGCGGCGGGACCGTCGGCTACACCTTC.

A single count supports this clone. J is TRBJ1-2 and V is TRBV24-1; 10 bases are shared with TRBD1. Germline V CDR1 and CDR2: KGHDR, SFDVKD. Germline trimming cut 4 bases from V and 1 base from J; bases unmatched to any gene: 14. The CDR3 spans 19 residues. CDR3 protein: CATSETPGQGSPINYGYTF. CDR3 coding DNA: TGTGCCACCAGTGAAACCCCGGGACAGGGGTCCCCGATTAACTATGGCTACACCTTC.

This clone occurred once. The chain links TRBV19 to TRBJ1-4; TRBD1 matches at 7 bases. CDR1 LNHDA and CDR2 SQIVND come from the germline V gene (reference sequence). J gave up 6 bases and V 9 bases, and 7 bases lay outside the gene matches. The CDR3 runs 13 residues. The CDR3 DNA is TGTGCCAGCAAACCCGGGACAGATGAAAAACTGTTTTTT. Protein product: CASKPGTDEKLFF.

The chain couples TRBV30 to TRBJ1-3; D is possibly TRBD1 (5 bases). The CDR3 totals 13 residues. The germline V gene has CDR1 GTSNPN and CDR2 SVGIG (reference sequence). Trimming removed 0 bases from V and 2 bases from J, with 5 bases in between. CDR3 DNA sequence: TGTGCCTGGAGTGTGACAGCTGGAAACACCATATATTTT. Protein product: CAWSVTAGNTIYF. The variable domain in full, with the rest retrieved from reference TRBV30 and TRBJ1-3, is SQTIHQWPATLVQPVGSPLSLECTVEGTSNPNLYWYRQAAGRGLQLLFYSVGIGQISSEVPQNLSASRPQDRQFILSSKKLLLSDSGFYLCAWSVTAGNTIYFGEGSWLTVV.

This clone has only one observation. The rearrangement joins TRBV10-3 to TRBJ2-7; 9 nucleotides align to TRBD2. The V gene end was trimmed by 8 bases and the J gene end by 7 bases; junction bases not matched to a gene: 18. The CDR3 is 16 residues long. Germline CDR1 reads ENHRY; CDR2 reads SYGVKD. In nucleotides, the CDR3 is TGTGCCATCGGGCAAGGATATAGCGGGAGAGTAATTGAGCAGTACTTC. It translates to CAIGQGYSGRVIEQYF.

This clone has at least ten counts. V gene TRBV5-6 combines with J gene TRBJ1-5, with D uncertain. Germline CDR1 reads SGHDT; CDR2 reads YYEEEE. This CDR3 spans 14 amino acids. V shed 4 bases and J shed 5 bases, with 13 bases lying between them. The CDR3 region is CASSRGLQDQPQHF. For the CDR3, the DNA is TGTGCCAGCAGCCGGGGTCTCCAGGATCAGCCCCAGCATTTT.

The chain links TRBV6-6 to TRBJ1-6; 9 bases fit TRBD1. The CDR3 extends over 15 amino acids. V was clipped by 5 bases and J by 8 bases; unmatched bases: 7. Germline V CDR1 and CDR2: MNHNY, SVGAGI (reference sequence). The CDR3 coding sequence is TGTGCCAGCAGTCAACAGGGGGCGTGGGATTCACCCCTCCACTTT. Translating gives CASSQQGAWDSPLHF.

The chain combines TRBV28 with TRBJ2-4; 9 nucleotides line up with TRBD2. V dropped 1 base and J dropped 4; count of bases not matched to a gene: 14. From germline, CDR1 is MDHEN and CDR2 SYDVKM. The CDR3 has 19 amino acids. In DNA, the CDR3 is TGTGCCAGCAGTTTATTGGCGGCTAGCGGGGCCTACCCGAAAAACATTCAGTACTTC. Translating gives CASSLLAASGAYPKNIQYF.

The CDR3 region has the DNA TGTGCCAGCAGTTACTTACTCGCAGGCGATACGCAGTATTTT. It yields the protein CASSYLLAGDTQYF. The V gene is TRBV6-6, the J gene TRBJ2-3, with D hard to call. Germline-derived CDR1 and CDR2 are MNHNY and SVGAGI (reference sequence). The CDR3 spans 14 residues. V lost 1 base, J lost 6 bases, and 11 bases lay in between.

This clone came up many times. The chain joins TRBV18 to TRBJ2-5; weak D call: TRBD2 (5 bases). The V and J ends lost 6 bases and 4 bases respectively, with 12 bases between them. The CDR3 length is 13 residues. CDR1 is KGHSH and CDR2 is LQKENI in the germline V gene. CDR3 DNA sequence: TGTGCCAGCTCCCAAGGACTGGGAGAGACCCAGTACTTC. Protein product: CASSQGLGETQYF.

This rearrangement joins TRBV6-6 to TRBJ2-3; the match to TRBD1 covers 9 bases. The trim removed 5 bases at V and 0 bases at J, leaving 9 bases unmatched. The germline V gene has CDR1 MNHNY and CDR2 SVGAGI (reference sequence). The CDR3 runs to 17 residues. CDR3 bases: TGTGCCAGCAGTCGTCCCCAACAGGGGGCGAGCACAGATACGCAGTATTTT. This sequence encodes CASSRPQQGASTDTQYF.

This rearrangement joins TRBV11-2 to TRBJ1-4; 7 nucleotides align to TRBD1. The CDR3 spans 15 residues. V lost 1 base to trimming and J lost 8 bases; unmatched junction nucleotides: 7. Germline V CDR1 and CDR2: SGHAT, FQNNGV. CDR3 sequence: CASSLGGGEGEKLFF. The DNA of the CDR3 is TGTGCCAGCAGCTTAGGAGGGGGCGAAGGGGAAAAACTGTTTTTT.

The chain employs TRBV11-2 and TRBJ1-1; D is ambiguous. This CDR3 is 18 amino acids long. Trimming cost V 0 bases and J 0 bases, with 17 bases left between them. Germline V gene data show CDR1 as SGHAT and CDR2 as FQNNGV. The CDR3 sequence: CASSLDRVSWRLNTEAFF. The CDR3 DNA reads TGTGCCAGCAGCTTAGATCGGGTTTCATGGCGGTTGAACACTGAAGCTTTCTTT.

V usage is TRBV4-3 and J usage is TRBJ1-4, with D perhaps matching TRBD1 (6 bases). Looked up from germline, CDR1 is LGHNA and CDR2 is YSLEER. The CDR3 extends over 18 amino acids. Trimming pared 4 bases from V and 4 bases from J, leaving 22 bases between. This CDR3 reads CASSPGSGGVSLNEKLFF. CDR3 coding DNA: TGCGCCAGCAGCCCCGGTTCGGGGGGCGTCTCCCTTAATGAAAAACTGTTTTTT.

There are a few counts of this clone. This sequence joins TRBV6-2 or TRBV6-3 and TRBJ1-5, with D possibly being TRBD1 (6 bases). This CDR3 has 19 residues. With 2 bases removed from V and 0 bases from J, the gap between germline ends came to 20 bases. The germline CDR1 and CDR2 sequences are MNHEY and SVGEGT. CDR3 in DNA: TGTGCCAGCAGTTACCCCCTTACAGGGTCGGATTATAGCAATCAGCCCCAGCATTTT. Protein product: CASSYPLTGSDYSNQPQHF.

The chain employs TRBV7-3 and TRBJ1-1, with a tentative D call TRBD1 (5 bases). The germline V gene has CDR1 SGHTA and CDR2 FQGTGA. Between the trimmed V and J ends, which lost 4 bases and 3 bases, there was a span of 18 bases. CDR3 length: 16 residues. The CDR3 coding sequence is TGTGCCAGCAGCTCCTCCCCCGGGGGACCGTACACTGAAGCTTTCTTT. The encoded protein is CASSSSPGGPYTEAFF.

The V gene is TRBV9, the J gene TRBJ2-2, with 11 bases matching TRBD1. Germline V lookup: CDR1 SGDLS, CDR2 YYNGEE. J lost 9 bases, V lost 4 bases, and 5 bases had no gene match. CDR3 size: 14 residues. In nucleotides, the CDR3 is TGTGCCAGCAGCACCGGACAGGGGGCCCGGGAGCTGTTTTTT. Its translation is CASSTGQGARELFF.

The rearrangement links TRBV19 to TRBJ1-5; possibly TRBD1 for D (6 bases). Germline V CDR1 and CDR2: LNHDA, SQIVND (reference sequence). The CDR3 has 16 residues. Trimming took 6 bases from V and 0 from J, leaving 15 bases between them. CDR3 nucleotide sequence: TGTGCCAGTAGGACTCCAGGGGCGGCTAGCAATCAGCCCCAGCATTTT. It is translated as CASRTPGAASNQPQHF.

The chain links TRBV18 to TRBJ1-6; TRBD1 might be the D (6 bases). Trimming removed 4 bases from V and 4 bases from J, with 17 bases in between. The CDR3 loop spans 17 amino acids. Germline V gene sequence: CDR1 KGHSH, CDR2 LQKENI. The CDR3, as DNA: TGTGCCAGCTCACAAAACCGGCCGGGACATTATAATTCACCCCTCCACTTT. Protein sequence: CASSQNRPGHYNSPLHF. The whole variable domain, filled in from reference TRBV18 and TRBJ1-6, reads NAGVMQNPRHLVRRRGQEARLRCSPMKGHSHVYWYRQLPEEGLKFMVYLQKENIIDESGMPKERFSAEFPKEGPSILRIQQVVRGDSAAYFCASSQNRPGHYNSPLHFGNGTRLTVT.

V is TRBV2 and J is TRBJ1-4, with TRBD1 as a possible D gene (6 bases). Looked up from germline, CDR1 is SNHLY and CDR2 is FYNNEI. V was pared by 10 bases and J by 6 bases, with 15 bases between. This CDR3 contains 13 residues. CDR3 protein: CATPQGADEKLFF. DNA of the CDR3: TGTGCCACGCCACAGGGAGCAGATGAAAAACTGTTTTTT. Looking up the rest from reference TRBV2 and TRBJ1-4 gives the full variable domain: EPEVTQTPSHQVTQMGQEVILRCVPISNHLYFYWYRQILGQKVEFLVSFYNNEISEKSEIFDDQFSVERPDGSNFTLKIRSTKLEDSAMYFCATPQGADEKLFFGSGTQLSVL.